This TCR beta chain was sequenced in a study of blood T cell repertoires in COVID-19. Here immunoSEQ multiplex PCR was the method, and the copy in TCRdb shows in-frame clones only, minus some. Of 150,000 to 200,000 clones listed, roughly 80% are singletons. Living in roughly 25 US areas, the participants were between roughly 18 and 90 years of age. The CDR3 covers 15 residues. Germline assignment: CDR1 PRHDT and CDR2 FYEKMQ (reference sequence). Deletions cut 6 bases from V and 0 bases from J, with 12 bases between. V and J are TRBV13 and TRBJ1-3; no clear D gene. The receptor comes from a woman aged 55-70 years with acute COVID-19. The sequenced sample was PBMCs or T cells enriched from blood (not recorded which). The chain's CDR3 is CASRKSGFSGNTIYF. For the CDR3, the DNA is TGTGCCAGCAGAAAAAGCGGGTTCTCTGGAAACACCATATATTTT.